The present entry profiles one TCR beta chain with its context. The V segment lost 0 bases and the J segment 4 bases; nucleotides outside the gene matches: 3. Germline CDR1 SGHRS, CDR2 YFSETQ. The CDR3 is 15 residues long. Sequencing was performed with immunoSEQ multiplex PCR; in TCRdb, only in-frame clones are kept and a portion is missing. The sample has some 41,000 clones, around 89% seen once. This sample stems from a study of T cell changes during pregnancy in multiple sclerosis. The sequence was collected from a female donor with multiple sclerosis, enrolled in a pregnancy study. V usage is TRBV5-1 and J usage is TRBJ1-5; 8 positions match TRBD1. The source material was CD4+ T cells from peripheral blood mononuclear cells, sampled in the first trimester of pregnancy. The CDR3 nucleotides are TGCGCCAGCAGCTTGGAGACAGGGGCGAATCAGCCCCAGCATTTT. Protein product: CASSLETGANQPQHF.